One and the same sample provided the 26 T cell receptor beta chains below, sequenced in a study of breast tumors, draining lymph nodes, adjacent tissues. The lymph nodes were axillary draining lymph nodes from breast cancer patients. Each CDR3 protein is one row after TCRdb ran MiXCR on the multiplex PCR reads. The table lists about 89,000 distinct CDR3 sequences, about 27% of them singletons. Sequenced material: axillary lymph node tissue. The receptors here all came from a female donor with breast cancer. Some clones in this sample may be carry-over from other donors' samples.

CDR3 sequence (DNA): TGTGCCATCACTACAGGGTCCCCCGGGGAGCTGTTTTTT. It yields the protein CAITTGSPGELFF. The V gene is TRBV10-3, the J gene TRBJ2-2, with a tentative D call TRBD1 (6 bases). The V gene's germline CDR1 is ENHRY and CDR2 SYGVKD. The CDR3 consists of 13 residues. Trimming pared 7 bases from V and 6 bases from J, leaving 12 bases between.

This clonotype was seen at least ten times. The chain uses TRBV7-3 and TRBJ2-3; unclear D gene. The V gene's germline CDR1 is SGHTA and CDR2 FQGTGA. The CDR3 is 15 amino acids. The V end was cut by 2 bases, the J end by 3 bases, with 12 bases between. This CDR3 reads CASSLGVGGTDTQYF. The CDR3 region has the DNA TGTGCCAGCAGCTTAGGGGTTGGTGGTACAGATACGCAGTATTTT. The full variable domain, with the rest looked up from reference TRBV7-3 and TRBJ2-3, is GAGVSQTPSNKVTEKGKYVELRCDPISGHTALYWYRQSLGQGPEFLIYFQGTGAADDSGLPNDRFFAVRPEGSVSTLKIQRTERGDSAVYLCASSLGVGGTDTQYFGPGTRLTVL.

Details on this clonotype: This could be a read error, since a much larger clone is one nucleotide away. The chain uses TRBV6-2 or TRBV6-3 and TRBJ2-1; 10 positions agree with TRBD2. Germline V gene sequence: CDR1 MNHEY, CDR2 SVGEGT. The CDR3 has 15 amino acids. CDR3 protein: CASSYVSGRAGEQSF. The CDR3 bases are TGTGCCAGCAGTTACGTAAGCGGGAGGGCCGGTGAGCAGTCCTTC.

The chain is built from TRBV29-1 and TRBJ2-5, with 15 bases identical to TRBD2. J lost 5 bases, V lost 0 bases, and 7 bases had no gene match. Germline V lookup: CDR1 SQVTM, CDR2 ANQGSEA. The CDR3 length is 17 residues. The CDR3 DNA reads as TGCAGCGTTGAAGACCGGACTAGCGGGAGGGTGGGGGAGACCCAGTACTTC. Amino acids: CSVEDRTSGRVGETQYF.

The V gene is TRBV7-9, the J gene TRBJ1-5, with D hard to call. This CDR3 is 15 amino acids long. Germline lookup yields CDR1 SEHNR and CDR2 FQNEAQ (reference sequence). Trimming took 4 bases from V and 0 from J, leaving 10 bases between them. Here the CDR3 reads CASSSQNTSNQPQHF. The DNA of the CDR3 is TGTGCCAGCAGCTCGCAGAACACTAGCAATCAGCCCCAGCATTTT.

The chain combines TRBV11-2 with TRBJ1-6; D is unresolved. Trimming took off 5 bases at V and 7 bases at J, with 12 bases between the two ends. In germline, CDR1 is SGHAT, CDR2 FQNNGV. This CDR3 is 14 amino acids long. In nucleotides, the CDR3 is TGTGCCAGCAGCGTCGAATCGGGGAATTCACCCCTCCACTTT. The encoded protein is CASSVESGNSPLHF.

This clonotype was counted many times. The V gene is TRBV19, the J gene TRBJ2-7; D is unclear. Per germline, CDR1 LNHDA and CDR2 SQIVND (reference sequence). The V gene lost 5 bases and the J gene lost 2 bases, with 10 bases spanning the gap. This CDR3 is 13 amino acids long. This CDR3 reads CASSLGGTYEQYF. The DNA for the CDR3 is TGTGCCAGTAGTTTGGGCGGCACCTACGAGCAGTACTTC.

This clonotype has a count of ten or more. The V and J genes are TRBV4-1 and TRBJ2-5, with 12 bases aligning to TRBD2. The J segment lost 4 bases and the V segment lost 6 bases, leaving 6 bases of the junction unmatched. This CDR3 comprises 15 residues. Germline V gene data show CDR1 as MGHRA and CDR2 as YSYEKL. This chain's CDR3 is CASSDGLAGLETQYF. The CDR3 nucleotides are TGCGCCAGCAGTGATGGACTAGCGGGACTAGAGACCCAGTACTTC.

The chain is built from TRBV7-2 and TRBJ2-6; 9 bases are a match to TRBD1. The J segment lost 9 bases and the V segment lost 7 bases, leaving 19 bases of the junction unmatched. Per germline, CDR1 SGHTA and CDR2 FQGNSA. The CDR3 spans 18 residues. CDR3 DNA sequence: TGTGCCAGCAACGCACGTACCCGGGACAGGGCTGGCTTCAACGTCCTGACTTTC. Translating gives CASNARTRDRAGFNVLTF.

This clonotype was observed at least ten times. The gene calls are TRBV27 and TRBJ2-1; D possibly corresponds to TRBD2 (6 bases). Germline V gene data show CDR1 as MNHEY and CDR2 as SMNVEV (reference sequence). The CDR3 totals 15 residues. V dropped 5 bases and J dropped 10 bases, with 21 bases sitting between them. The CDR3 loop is CASSPTSRRVGEQFF. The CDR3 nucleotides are TGTGCCAGCAGTCCCACTAGTAGGAGGGTGGGGGAGCAGTTCTTC.

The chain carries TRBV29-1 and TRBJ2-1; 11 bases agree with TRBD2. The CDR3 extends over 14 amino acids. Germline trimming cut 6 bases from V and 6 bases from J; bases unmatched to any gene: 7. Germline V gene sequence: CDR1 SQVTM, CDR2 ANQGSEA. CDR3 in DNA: TGCAGCGTCGAACTAGCGGGAGATAGCAATGAGCAGTTCTTC. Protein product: CSVELAGDSNEQFF.

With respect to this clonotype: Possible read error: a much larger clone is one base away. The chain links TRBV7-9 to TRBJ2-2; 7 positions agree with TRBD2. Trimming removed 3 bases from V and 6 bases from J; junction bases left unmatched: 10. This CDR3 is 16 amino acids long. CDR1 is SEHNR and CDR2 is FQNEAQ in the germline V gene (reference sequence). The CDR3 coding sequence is TGTGCCAGCAGCTTTTCCAGCGGGATAGGGGCCGGGGAGCTGTTTTTT. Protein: CASSFSSGIGAGELFF.

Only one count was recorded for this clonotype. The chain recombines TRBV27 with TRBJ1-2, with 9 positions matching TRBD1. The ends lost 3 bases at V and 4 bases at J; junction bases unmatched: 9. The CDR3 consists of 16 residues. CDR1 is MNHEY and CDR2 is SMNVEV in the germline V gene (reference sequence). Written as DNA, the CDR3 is TGTGCCAGCAGTTTGCAGGGGACAGGGCGAAGCTATGGCTACACCTTC. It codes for CASSLQGTGRSYGYTF.

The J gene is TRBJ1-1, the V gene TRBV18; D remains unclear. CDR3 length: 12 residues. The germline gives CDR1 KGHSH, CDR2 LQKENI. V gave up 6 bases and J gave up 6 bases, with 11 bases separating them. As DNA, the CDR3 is TGTGCCAGCTCCCACCAGAATCCTGAAGCTTTCTTT. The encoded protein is CASSHQNPEAFF.

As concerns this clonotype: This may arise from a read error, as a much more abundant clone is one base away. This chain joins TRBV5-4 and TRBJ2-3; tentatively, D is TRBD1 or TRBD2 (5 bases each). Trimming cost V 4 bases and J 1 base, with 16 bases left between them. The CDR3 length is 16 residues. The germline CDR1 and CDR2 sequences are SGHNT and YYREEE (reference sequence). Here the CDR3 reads CASSPRGAGGTDTQYF. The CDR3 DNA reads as TGTGCCAGCAGCCCCAGAGGGGCCGGGGGCACAGATACGCAGTATTTT.

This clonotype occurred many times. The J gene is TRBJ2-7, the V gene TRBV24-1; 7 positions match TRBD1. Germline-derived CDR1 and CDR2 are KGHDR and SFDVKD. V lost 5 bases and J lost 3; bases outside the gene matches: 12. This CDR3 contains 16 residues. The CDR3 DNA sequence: TGTGCCACCAGTGGTACTTCCGGGACAGACTTCTACGAGCAGTACTTC. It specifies CATSGTSGTDFYEQYF.

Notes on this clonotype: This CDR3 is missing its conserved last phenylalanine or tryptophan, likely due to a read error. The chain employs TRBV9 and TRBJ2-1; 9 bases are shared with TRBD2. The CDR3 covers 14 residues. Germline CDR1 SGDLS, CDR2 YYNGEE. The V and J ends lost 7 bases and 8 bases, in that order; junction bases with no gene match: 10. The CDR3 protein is CASGLIAGVDEQFL. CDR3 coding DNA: TGTGCCAGCGGCTTGATAGCGGGAGTTGATGAGCAGTTCCTC.

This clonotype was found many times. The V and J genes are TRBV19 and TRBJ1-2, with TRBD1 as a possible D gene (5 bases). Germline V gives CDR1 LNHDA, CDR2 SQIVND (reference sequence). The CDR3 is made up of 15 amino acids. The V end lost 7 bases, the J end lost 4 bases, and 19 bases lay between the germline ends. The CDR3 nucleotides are TGTGCCAGTACCCTTCAGCACGGACAACTCTATGGCTACACCTTC. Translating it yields CASTLQHGQLYGYTF.

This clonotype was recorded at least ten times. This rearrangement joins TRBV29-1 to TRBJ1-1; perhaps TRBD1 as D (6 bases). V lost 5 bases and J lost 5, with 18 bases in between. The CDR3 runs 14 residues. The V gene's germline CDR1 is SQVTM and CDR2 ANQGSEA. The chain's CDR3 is CSVRSHGGRTEAFF. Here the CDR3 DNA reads TGCAGCGTTCGCTCCCATGGGGGCCGGACTGAAGCTTTCTTT.

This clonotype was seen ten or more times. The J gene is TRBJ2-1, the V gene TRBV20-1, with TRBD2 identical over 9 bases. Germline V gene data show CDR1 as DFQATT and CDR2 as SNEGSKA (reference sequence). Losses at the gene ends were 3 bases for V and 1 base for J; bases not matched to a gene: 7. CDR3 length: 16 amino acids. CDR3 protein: CSARIPGLASYNEQFF. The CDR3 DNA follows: TGCAGTGCTAGGATTCCGGGACTAGCTTCCTACAATGAGCAGTTCTTC.

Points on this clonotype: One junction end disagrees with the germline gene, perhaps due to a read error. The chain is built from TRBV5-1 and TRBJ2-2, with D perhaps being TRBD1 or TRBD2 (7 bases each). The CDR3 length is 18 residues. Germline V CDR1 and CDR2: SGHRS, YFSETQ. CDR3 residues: CAGSLDRASGSYTGELFF. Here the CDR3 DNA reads TGCGCCGGCAGCTTAGACAGGGCTAGCGGCAGCTACACCGGGGAGCTGTTTTTT.

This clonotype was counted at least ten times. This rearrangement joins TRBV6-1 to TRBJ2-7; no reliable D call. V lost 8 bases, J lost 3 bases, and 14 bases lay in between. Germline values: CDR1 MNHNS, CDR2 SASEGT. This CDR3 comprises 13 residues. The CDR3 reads CASGPPPNYEQYF. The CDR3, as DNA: TGTGCCAGCGGGCCCCCGCCTAACTACGAGCAGTACTTC.

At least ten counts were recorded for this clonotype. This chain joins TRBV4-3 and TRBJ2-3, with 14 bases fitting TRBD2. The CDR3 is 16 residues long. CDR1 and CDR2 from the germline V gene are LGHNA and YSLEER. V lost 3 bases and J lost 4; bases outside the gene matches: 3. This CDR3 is CASSHGTSGSADTQYF. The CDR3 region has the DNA TGCGCCAGCAGCCACGGGACTAGCGGGAGTGCAGATACGCAGTATTTT.

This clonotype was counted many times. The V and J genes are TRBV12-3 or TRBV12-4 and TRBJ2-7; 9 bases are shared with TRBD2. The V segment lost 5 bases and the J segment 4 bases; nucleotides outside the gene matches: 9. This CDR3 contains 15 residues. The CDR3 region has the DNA TGTGCCAGCAGTCCTCAAAGACTAGCGGTGTACGAGCAGTACTTC. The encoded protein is CASSPQRLAVYEQYF.

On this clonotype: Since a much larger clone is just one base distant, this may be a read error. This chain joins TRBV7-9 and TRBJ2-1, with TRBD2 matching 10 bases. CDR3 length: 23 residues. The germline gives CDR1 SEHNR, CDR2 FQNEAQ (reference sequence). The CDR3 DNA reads TGTGCCAGCAGCTTAGTTAGGGGGCTGAGCGGGAGGGCCCGAGAGTCACAAAGCCCCAAAAAGGTCTTC. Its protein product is CASSLVRGLSGRARESQSPKKVF.

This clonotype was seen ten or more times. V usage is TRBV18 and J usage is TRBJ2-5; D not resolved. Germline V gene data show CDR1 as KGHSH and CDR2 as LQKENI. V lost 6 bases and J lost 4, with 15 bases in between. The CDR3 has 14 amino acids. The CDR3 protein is CASSPRTIGETQYF. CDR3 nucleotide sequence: TGTGCCAGCTCCCCCCGGACCATTGGAGAGACCCAGTACTTC.